This TCR beta chain was retrieved from a study of shared clonotypes between healthy human individuals. Study conclusions and caveats: Compared with clonotypes that all four donors shared, non-shared clonotypes had lower generation probabilities. Rarefaction analysis demonstrated incomplete sorted-subset sequencing notwithstanding large depth.

The study separated CD4+ cells into CD45RA+ naive and CD45RA-negative memory subsets. Germline-derived CDR1 and CDR2 are LNHDA and SQIVND (reference sequence). The CDR3 contains 15 residues. V dropped 3 bases and J dropped 1 base, with 13 bases sitting between them. Deep was the level used in running the assay. Only in-frame clones appear in the TCRdb table, and some are missing; sequencing was by immunoSEQ multiplex PCR. Among roughly 330,000 clones, approximately 79% were seen once, and the ten largest hold 10%. In regard to this clone: Antigen unknown.

Sequenced material: memory CD4+ T cells sorted from blood. Specified subset: CD45RA-negative fraction. This chain links TRBV19 with TRBJ2-7; weak D call: TRBD2 (5 bases). The receptor's source is a young man in good health. For the CDR3, the DNA is TGTGCCAGTAGTATTGCTGGGAGTGCGTCCTACGAGCAGTACTTC. Its protein is CASSIAGSASYEQYF.